This T cell receptor (beta chain) was found in a study of blood T cell repertoires in COVID-19. The table came from immunoSEQ multiplex PCR; TCRdb's copy has only in-frame clones and leaves some out. The profile shows over 150,000 clones, about 80% of them singletons. The germline CDR1 and CDR2 sequences are SGHTS and YDEGEE. This CDR3 has 15 residues. With V trimmed by 4 bases and J by 5 bases, 5 bases remained unmatched. This clone was observed once. V and J are TRBV5-8 and TRBJ1-4; 10 positions match TRBD1. The sample taken for sequencing was peripheral blood. This clonotype originated in a woman between 55 and 75 years old with acute or convalescent COVID-19. CDR3 in amino acids: CASSRPGQGNEKLFF. The CDR3 DNA is TGTGCCAGCAGCCGACCGGGACAGGGGAATGAAAAACTGTTTTTT.